These 30 T cell receptor beta chains share one sample of origin, sequenced in a study of shared clonotypes between healthy human individuals (dated by TCRdb to 2020 to 2022). Library preparation was by the immunoSEQ multiplex PCR assay. TCRdb carries this immuneACCESS record with in-frame sequences only. Its versions omit some clonotypes, under half of them owing to an unresolved V gene in the studies checked, with the rest unexplained. Across this sample there are some 2 million clones, with 85% to 95% seen only once. Jointly, the top ten make up roughly 0.13% of the sample. The sequenced material came from naive CD4+ T cells sorted from blood. The cell subset or site label on this specimen signifies: CD45RA+ positively selected. The source of these receptors is a man between 18 and 35 years old in good health.

The chain is built from TRBV7-2 and TRBJ2-5, with 15 nucleotides matching TRBD2. Germline V gives CDR1 SGHTA, CDR2 FQGNSA. This CDR3 contains 18 residues. The V segment lost 6 bases and the J segment 4 bases; nucleotides outside the gene matches: 12. CDR3: CASSFGLAGGVHRETQYF. CDR3 DNA: TGTGCCAGCAGTTTTGGACTAGCGGGAGGGGTCCACAGAGAGACCCAGTACTTC. The full variable domain, completed using reference TRBV7-2 and TRBJ2-5, is GAGVSQSPSNKVTEKGKDVELRCDPISGHTALYWYRQSLGQGLEFLIYFQGNSAPDKSGLPSDRFSAERTGGSVSTLTIQRTQQEDSAVYLCASSFGLAGGVHRETQYFGPGTRLLVL.

The chain joins TRBV4-1 to TRBJ1-5, with D tentatively TRBD1 (6 bases). The CDR3 length is 15 residues. The germline gives CDR1 MGHRA, CDR2 YSYEKL. Trimming left V 2 bases short and J 6 bases short, with 14 bases between. CDR3 nucleotide sequence: TGCGCCAGCAGCCAAAACAGGGTCAGTATTCAGCCCCAGCATTTT. It specifies CASSQNRVSIQPQHF.

V gene TRBV28 combines with J gene TRBJ1-6, with 10 bases matching TRBD1. Trimming cost V 6 bases and J 9 bases; bases outside gene matches: 8. This CDR3 has 15 residues. In germline, CDR1 is MDHEN, CDR2 SYDVKM. CDR3 nucleotide sequence: TGTGCCAGCAGCTCCTCCGGGACAGGGGTTTCACCCCTCCACTTT. Protein: CASSSSGTGVSPLHF.

The chain carries TRBV7-2 and TRBJ2-7; 12 nucleotides match TRBD2. The CDR3 totals 18 residues. The V gene end was trimmed by 5 bases and the J gene end by 7 bases; junction bases not matched to a gene: 18. CDR1 is SGHTA, CDR2 FQGNSA, per germline. The CDR3, as DNA: TGTGCCAGCAGCCAAAGGGTACTAGCGGGAGGTGTGATTCGGGAGCAGTACTTC. It is translated as CASSQRVLAGGVIREQYF.

The chain joins TRBV2 to TRBJ2-1; 7 bases fit TRBD2. The CDR3 spans 14 residues. Germline CDR1 is SNHLY and CDR2 is FYNNEI. V shed 6 bases and J 10 bases; nucleotides not matched to a gene: 12. The CDR3 region is CASRGRGGSGEQFF. The DNA for the CDR3 is TGTGCCAGCAGAGGGAGGGGCGGTTCGGGCGAGCAGTTCTTC.

V and J are TRBV19 and TRBJ2-2; D is unresolved. Trimming cost V 1 base and J 4 bases, with 10 bases left between them. The germline gives CDR1 LNHDA, CDR2 SQIVND (reference sequence). The CDR3 spans 15 residues. CDR3 nucleotides: TGTGCCAGTAGTATAGCAGGTTACCCCACCGGGGAGCTGTTTTTT. Its protein product is CASSIAGYPTGELFF.

J is TRBJ2-6 and V is TRBV18; TRBD2 aligns across 8 bases. The germline V gene has CDR1 KGHSH and CDR2 LQKENI. Germline trimming cut 8 bases from V and 4 bases from J; bases unmatched to any gene: 4. This CDR3 region has 14 residues. The CDR3 DNA is TGTGCCAGCCGCAGCGGGGGAGGGGCCAACGTCCTGACTTTC. Its protein product is CASRSGGGANVLTF.

J is TRBJ1-5 and V is TRBV7-3, with 7 bases lining up with TRBD1. Germline-derived CDR1 and CDR2 are SGHTA and FQGTGA. The CDR3 spans 13 residues. Trimming at V came to 9 bases and at J to 6 bases, leaving 8 bases not matched to a gene. This chain's CDR3 is CASSLDRVQPQHF. The CDR3 DNA is TGTGCCAGTAGCCTCGACAGGGTTCAGCCCCAGCATTTT.

The chain has TRBV7-6 and TRBJ2-3, with TRBD2 matching over 8 bases. V lost 5 bases to trimming and J lost 1 base; unmatched junction nucleotides: 5. The CDR3 has 15 residues. The germline gives CDR1 SGHVS, CDR2 FNYEAQ. CDR3: CASSRGTSRTDTQYF. CDR3 sequence (DNA): TGTGCCAGCAGCCGTGGGACTAGTCGCACAGATACGCAGTATTTT.

This chain uses TRBV6-5 with TRBJ2-3, with D unclear. The V end lost 2 bases, the J end lost 4 bases, and 10 bases lay between the germline ends. In germline, CDR1 is MNHEY, CDR2 SVGAGI. CDR3 length equals 14 residues. In DNA, the CDR3 is TGTGCCAGCAGTTACGGAGATCGAGCAGATACGCAGTATTTT. It encodes CASSYGDRADTQYF.

This rearrangement joins TRBV5-3 to TRBJ1-2, with D tentatively TRBD1 (5 bases). TRBV5-3 is annotated as an ORF whose role is uncertain. V was shortened by 2 bases and J by 2 bases, with 10 bases between the two germline ends. The CDR3 extends over 14 amino acids. CDR3 residues: CARSFWGANYGYTF. The CDR3 DNA reads as TGTGCCAGAAGCTTTTGGGGCGCCAACTATGGCTACACCTTC.

The CDR3 spells CASSWDSPNYEQYF. The CDR3 DNA reads as TGCGCCAGCAGCTGGGACAGTCCGAACTACGAGCAGTACTTC. This rearrangement joins TRBV5-1 to TRBJ2-7, with 7 bases identical to TRBD1. Germline V gene sequence: CDR1 SGHRS, CDR2 YFSETQ. The CDR3 is made up of 14 amino acids. V lost 3 bases, J lost 3 bases, and 6 bases stayed unmatched. The full variable domain, its missing parts supplied by reference TRBV5-1 and TRBJ2-7, is KAGVTQTPRYLIKTRGQQVTLSCSPISGHRSVSWYQQTPGQGLQFLFEYFSETQRNKGNFPGRFSGRQFSNSRSEMNVSTLELGDSALYLCASSWDSPNYEQYFGPGTRLTVT.

Turning to this clone: The sample carries other DNA sequences with the same CDR3. The gene calls are TRBV18 and TRBJ2-3; 7 bases are shared with TRBD2. The trim removed 6 bases at V and 1 base at J, leaving 4 bases unmatched. CDR1 and CDR2 (germline): KGHSH, LQKENI. This CDR3 region has 14 residues. The chain's CDR3 is CASSRTSGTDTQYF. CDR3 nucleotides: TGTGCCAGCTCGCGCACTAGCGGCACAGATACGCAGTATTTT.

The rearrangement links TRBV6-1 to TRBJ2-7, with 8 bases that match TRBD1. The CDR3 contains 14 residues. V lost 1 base to trimming and J lost 7 bases; unmatched junction nucleotides: 6. CDR1 and CDR2 from the germline V gene are MNHNS and SASEGT. Here the CDR3 reads CASSEGRGRREQYF. The CDR3 DNA reads as TGTGCCAGCAGTGAAGGCAGGGGGCGACGAGAGCAGTACTTC.

The chain employs TRBV2 and TRBJ2-5; 11 nucleotides line up with TRBD1. V lost 6 bases to trimming and J lost 7 bases; unmatched junction nucleotides: 13. The CDR3 runs to 16 residues. Germline CDR1 reads SNHLY; CDR2 reads FYNNEI. The CDR3 protein is CASRQSGTGGSGTQYF. CDR3 DNA: TGTGCCAGCAGGCAGTCCGGGACAGGGGGGAGTGGGACCCAGTACTTC. Looking up the rest from reference TRBV2 and TRBJ2-5 gives the full variable domain: EPEVTQTPSHQVTQMGQEVILRCVPISNHLYFYWYRQILGQKVEFLVSFYNNEISEKSEIFDDQFSVERPDGSNFTLKIRSTKLEDSAMYFCASRQSGTGGSGTQYFGPGTRLLVL.

The V gene is TRBV6-1, the J gene TRBJ1-6, with TRBD1 matching 10 bases. The ends lost 6 bases at V and 6 bases at J; junction bases unmatched: 2. The CDR3 is made up of 14 amino acids. The germline CDR1 and CDR2 sequences are MNHNS and SASEGT. Written as DNA, the CDR3 is TGTGCCAGCAGGGACAGGGGGGGTAATTCACCCCTCCACTTT. Its protein is CASRDRGGNSPLHF.

The chain links TRBV5-1 to TRBJ2-5; tentatively, D is TRBD2 (7 bases). The CDR3 is 14 residues long. CDR1 and CDR2 (germline): SGHRS, YFSETQ. V lost 6 bases to trimming and J lost 5 bases, with 17 bases between them. The CDR3 nucleotides read TGCGCCAGCACGGTCTGGGGGGGCCAGGAGACCCAGTACTTC. Translation: CASTVWGGQETQYF.

The chain is built from TRBV5-1 and TRBJ2-5; 9 nucleotides match TRBD2. This CDR3 has 15 amino acids. J lost 5 bases, V lost 0 bases, and 5 bases had no gene match. The V gene's germline CDR1 is SGHRS and CDR2 YFSETQ. The CDR3 DNA is TGCGCCAGCAGCTTGGAGAATAGCGGGAGTGAGACCCAGTACTTC. Translated, it gives CASSLENSGSETQYF.

This rearrangement joins TRBV5-1 to TRBJ2-1; D perhaps matches TRBD2 (6 bases). Germline V lookup: CDR1 SGHRS, CDR2 YFSETQ. The CDR3 spans 16 residues. The V end lost 5 bases, the J end lost 1 base, and 16 bases lay between the germline ends. CDR3 in DNA: TGCGCCAGCAGGAAGGATAGCGGCTTATCCTACAATGAGCAGTTCTTC. As protein: CASRKDSGLSYNEQFF.

The genes are TRBV4-2 and TRBJ2-4, with 7 bases fitting TRBD1. Losses at the gene ends were 2 bases for V and 2 bases for J; bases not matched to a gene: 3. Germline values: CDR1 LGHNA, CDR2 YNFKEQ. The CDR3 totals 15 residues. The CDR3 sequence is CASSQRDSSKNIQYF. The CDR3 bases are TGTGCCAGCAGCCAAAGGGACAGTTCCAAAAACATTCAGTACTTC.

The genes are TRBV6-6 and TRBJ2-2; D is undetermined. Germline V CDR1 and CDR2: MNHNY, SVGAGI (reference sequence). Trimming pared 6 bases from V and 6 bases from J, leaving 8 bases between. The CDR3 has 12 amino acids. For the CDR3, the DNA is TGTGCCAGCAGATTAGGAGCCGGGGAGCTGTTTTTT. It codes for CASRLGAGELFF.

This clone was seen a single time. This rearrangement joins TRBV6-6 to TRBJ2-7; the D is unclear. The germline gives CDR1 MNHNY, CDR2 SVGAGI (reference sequence). The CDR3 is made up of 13 amino acids. Trimming cost V 5 bases and J 3 bases, with 11 bases left between them. This CDR3 reads CASSKGRSYEQYF. The CDR3, as DNA: TGTGCCAGCAGTAAGGGCCGAAGCTACGAGCAGTACTTC.

The V gene is TRBV9, the J gene TRBJ2-4; D possibly corresponds to TRBD2 (5 bases). Trimming left V 7 bases short and J 5 bases short, with 10 bases between. CDR3 length: 12 amino acids. Germline lookup yields CDR1 SGDLS and CDR2 YYNGEE. CDR3 in amino acids: CASGSGENIQYF. The CDR3 DNA sequence: TGTGCCAGCGGGAGCGGCGAAAACATTCAGTACTTC.

Regarding this clone: In the same sample, other DNA sequences code for this CDR3. The V and J genes are TRBV30 and TRBJ1-1, with unresolved D. Germline loops: CDR1 GTSNPN, CDR2 SVGIG (reference sequence). The CDR3 runs 13 residues. Between the trimmed V and J ends, which lost 0 bases and 0 bases, there was a span of 5 bases. The CDR3 bases are TGTGCCTGGAGTGTAATCCTGAACACTGAAGCTTTCTTT. This translates into CAWSVILNTEAFF.

V and J are TRBV27 and TRBJ2-7; D is unresolved. The V end was cut by 6 bases, the J end by 3 bases, with 18 bases between. From germline, CDR1 is MNHEY and CDR2 SMNVEV (reference sequence). The CDR3 sequence is 15 residues long. CDR3 region: CASSPSHRFHYEQYF. CDR3 DNA sequence: TGTGCCAGCAGCCCTTCCCACAGATTTCACTACGAGCAGTACTTC.

The rearrangement uses TRBV6-6 and TRBJ2-7, with 11 bases identical to TRBD2. V dropped 0 bases and J dropped 9; count of bases not matched to a gene: 7. Germline CDR1 and CDR2: MNHNY and SVGAGI (reference sequence). The CDR3 covers 15 residues. As DNA, the CDR3 is TGTGCCAGCAGTTACTCCACTAGCGGGAGTAGGCGGCAGTACTTC. Residues: CASSYSTSGSRRQYF.

Note on this clone: The same CDR3 arises from other DNA sequences in this sample as well. The chain joins TRBV18 to TRBJ1-2, with TRBD1 matching over 11 bases. CDR1 is KGHSH and CDR2 is LQKENI in the germline V gene. CDR3 size: 15 residues. J gave up 4 bases and V 3 bases, and 4 bases lay outside the gene matches. CDR3 coding DNA: TGTGCCAGCTCACCTGGACAGGGGGCAGTCTATGGCTACACCTTC. This codes for CASSPGQGAVYGYTF.

Details on this clone: This CDR3 is also generated by other DNA sequences in the sample. The chain joins TRBV18 to TRBJ2-7; tentative D call: TRBD2 (6 bases). V lost 3 bases and J lost 7, with 10 bases in between. The germline V gene has CDR1 KGHSH and CDR2 LQKENI. The CDR3 extends over 12 amino acids. Written as DNA, the CDR3 is TGTGCCAGCTCACCCCCGGCGGGAGAGCAGTACTTC. Amino acid sequence: CASSPPAGEQYF.

This clone appeared a single time. V is TRBV6-5 and J is TRBJ1-1; D remains unclear. The CDR3 is made up of 15 amino acids. V gave up 2 bases and J gave up 4 bases, with 14 bases separating them. Germline lookup yields CDR1 MNHEY and CDR2 SVGAGI. CDR3 coding DNA: TGTGCCAGCAGTTACACCGGGATGGGCCCCACTGAAGCTTTCTTT. Its translation is CASSYTGMGPTEAFF.

The chain employs TRBV29-1 and TRBJ1-1; D is undetermined. V was trimmed by 7 bases and J by 6 bases, leaving 9 bases between them. The germline CDR1 and CDR2 sequences are SQVTM and ANQGSEA. This CDR3 spans 10 amino acids. In nucleotides, the CDR3 is TGCAGCGCCCCCACGTCTGAAGCTTTCTTT. The encoded protein is CSAPTSEAFF.